Listed here are 23 T cell receptor beta chains from one sample, sequenced in a study of cytomegalovirus exposure and HLA in healthy donors. Generated by immunoSEQ multiplex PCR, the TCRdb table keeps only in-frame clones and is missing some. The table records some 150,000 clones, roughly 86% of them present only once. Sequenced: PBMCs. These receptor sequences come from a man aged 18 to 29 in good health and CMV-seropositive.

V gene TRBV5-1 combines with J gene TRBJ2-4, with a tentative D call TRBD2 (5 bases). The CDR3 consists of 15 residues. CDR1 and CDR2 (germline): SGHRS, YFSETQ. V lost 0 bases and J 0 bases, leaving 7 bases between the germline ends. CDR3 DNA sequence: TGCGCCAGCAGCTTGGGAGGGATAGCCAAAAACATTCAGTACTTC. Protein: CASSLGGIAKNIQYF.

V gene TRBV5-4 combines with J gene TRBJ2-1; D is possibly TRBD2 (7 bases). With 3 bases removed from V and 9 bases from J, the gap between germline ends came to 10 bases. Germline V gene data show CDR1 as SGHNT and CDR2 as YYREEE (reference sequence). This CDR3 spans 12 amino acids. The DNA for the CDR3 is TGTGCCAGCAGCTGGGGGGGGGCTGAGCAGTTCTTC. It translates to CASSWGGAEQFF.

Comments on this clone: Germline is not matched at one junction end, which may reflect a read error. V is TRBV7-7 and J is TRBJ2-7; maybe TRBD1 (6 bases). The CDR3 is 14 residues long. Germline values: CDR1 SSHAT, CDR2 FNYEAQ (reference sequence). CDR3 protein: CASSLFEGDYEQYF. In DNA form, the CDR3 reads TGTGCTAGCAGCTTATTCGAGGGGGACTACGAGCAGTACTTC.

The chain has TRBV27 and TRBJ1-1; unclear D gene. The CDR3 is made up of 14 amino acids. Germline V gives CDR1 MNHEY, CDR2 SMNVEV (reference sequence). The V end was cut by 9 bases, the J end by 4 bases, with 18 bases between. CDR3 coding DNA: TGTGCCAGTCATTCCCTGCTGGAGGGCACTGAAGCTTTCTTT. Translated: CASHSLLEGTEAFF.

The chain couples TRBV7-8 to TRBJ1-1; D is unresolved. This CDR3 is built from 14 residues. Germline CDR1 and CDR2: SGHVS and FQNEAQ. Trimming pared 3 bases from V and 1 base from J, leaving 9 bases between. In DNA, the CDR3 is TGTGCCAGCAGCTTTTCCGAGGGGAACACTGAAGCTTTCTTT. Protein: CASSFSEGNTEAFF. The entire variable domain, with the rest obtained from reference TRBV7-8 and TRBJ1-1, is as follows: GAGVSQSPRYKVAKRGQDVALRCDPISGHVSLFWYQQALGQGPEFLTYFQNEAQLDKSGLPSDRFFAERPEGSVSTLKIQRTQQEDSAVYLCASSFSEGNTEAFFGQGTRLTVV.

The chain has TRBV9 and TRBJ2-5; 9 bases are shared with TRBD1. Germline V gene data show CDR1 as SGDLS and CDR2 as YYNGEE. J was trimmed by 9 bases and V by 3 bases; bases with no gene match: 3. The length of the CDR3 is 12 residues. CDR3 protein: CASSAGQGPQYF. CDR3 nucleotides: TGTGCCAGCAGCGCGGGACAGGGTCCCCAGTACTTC.

The chain recombines TRBV7-8 with TRBJ1-3, with TRBD1 matching over 7 bases. The CDR3 is 17 residues long. Germline values: CDR1 SGHVS, CDR2 FQNEAQ. V shed 1 base, J shed 2 bases, and the junction held 8 bases outside the gene matches. The CDR3 sequence is CASSLGPLTGAGNTIYF. The CDR3 nucleotides read TGTGCCAGCAGCTTAGGTCCCCTTACAGGGGCTGGAAACACCATATATTTT.

The rearrangement joins TRBV9 to TRBJ2-7; 9 bases map to TRBD2. V was clipped by 4 bases and J by 3 bases; unmatched bases: 8. CDR3 length equals 15 residues. Germline V gene data show CDR1 as SGDLS and CDR2 as YYNGEE. The CDR3 is CASSPLGTSLYEQYF. The CDR3 DNA reads as TGTGCCAGCAGCCCCCTGGGGACTAGCCTCTACGAGCAGTACTTC. Full variable domain (missing parts from reference TRBV9 and TRBJ2-7): DSGVTQTPKHLITATGQRVTLRCSPRSGDLSVYWYQQSLDQGLQFLIQYYNGEERAKGNILERFSAQQFPDLHSELNLSSLELGDSALYFCASSPLGTSLYEQYFGPGTRLTVT.

The chain carries TRBV6-1 and TRBJ1-2; D ambiguous. Trimming took off 9 bases at V and 3 bases at J, with 14 bases between the two ends. CDR1 and CDR2 from the germline V gene are MNHNS and SASEGT. This CDR3 is 13 amino acids long. CDR3 loop: CASRREAHYGYTF. The CDR3 coding sequence is TGTGCCAGTCGACGCGAAGCGCACTATGGCTACACCTTC.

The chain carries TRBV27 and TRBJ1-1, with unresolved D. This CDR3 has 12 residues. Germline lookup yields CDR1 MNHEY and CDR2 SMNVEV (reference sequence). Trimming removed 8 bases at V and 2 bases at J, with 9 bases between. CDR3 protein: CASGRRNTEAFF. The DNA for the CDR3 is TGTGCCAGCGGGAGGAGAAACACTGAAGCTTTCTTT.

The gene calls are TRBV30 and TRBJ1-4, with 7 bases matching TRBD1. The CDR3 consists of 17 residues. Germline CDR1 reads GTSNPN; CDR2 reads SVGIG (reference sequence). With V trimmed by 0 bases and J by 3 bases, 10 bases remained unmatched. The CDR3 region is CAWSVPTTGVSNEKLFF. CDR3 bases: TGTGCCTGGAGTGTTCCTACCACAGGGGTGTCTAATGAAAAACTGTTTTTT.

The rearrangement links TRBV10-3 to TRBJ1-5; TRBD1 matches 7 bases. Germline assignment: CDR1 ENHRY and CDR2 SYGVKD. J lost 1 base, V lost 3 bases, and 0 bases had no gene match. CDR3 length: 14 residues. The CDR3 nucleotides read TGTGCCATCAGTGAACAGGGGAGCAATCAGCCCCAGCATTTT. As protein: CAISEQGSNQPQHF.

The chain combines TRBV18 with TRBJ2-2; possibly TRBD1 for D (5 bases). Trimming shortened V by 1 base and J by 3 bases, and 12 bases separated the two germline ends. Germline V lookup: CDR1 KGHSH, CDR2 LQKENI. The CDR3 loop spans 16 amino acids. The CDR3 coding sequence is TGTGCCAGCTCACCACAGCGACAGACCTACACCGGGGAGCTGTTTTTT. Its protein is CASSPQRQTYTGELFF.

As for this clone: The junction does not match germline at one end; this may be a read error. J is TRBJ2-7 and V is TRBV20-1, with D maybe TRBD1 (6 bases). Germline V lookup: CDR1 DFQATT, CDR2 SNEGSKA (reference sequence). The CDR3 is 11 residues long. DNA for the CDR3: TGCAGTGCTAGCCTTGACCGCGAAGGGGGCTTC. Protein product: CSASLDREGGF.

This chain connects TRBV5-1 to TRBJ2-5, with TRBD1 matching 9 bases. Germline V gene lookup returns CDR1 SGHRS and CDR2 YFSETQ. The V segment lost 3 bases and the J segment 3 bases; nucleotides outside the gene matches: 6. This CDR3 has 15 amino acids. In nucleotides, the CDR3 is TGCGCCAGCAGCTCGACAGGGGGGCCCGAAGAGACCCAGTACTTC. This codes for CASSSTGGPEETQYF. Full variable domain (rest looked up from reference TRBV5-1 and TRBJ2-5): KAGVTQTPRYLIKTRGQQVTLSCSPISGHRSVSWYQQTPGQGLQFLFEYFSETQRNKGNFPGRFSGRQFSNSRSEMNVSTLELGDSALYLCASSSTGGPEETQYFGPGTRLLVL.

This clone was seen once. The CDR3 region has the DNA TGTGCCACCAGCAGAGATCCAGGGTTCGAGCAGTACTTC. Amino acid sequence: CATSRDPGFEQYF. The V gene is TRBV15, the J gene TRBJ2-7, with D possibly matching TRBD1 (5 bases). Trimming pared 0 bases from V and 6 bases from J, leaving 9 bases between. There are 13 residues in the CDR3. Germline CDR1 and CDR2: LNHNV and YYDKDF (reference sequence).

The rearrangement uses TRBV19 and TRBJ1-3; the D is unclear. The germline V gene encodes CDR1 LNHDA and CDR2 SQIVND (reference sequence). With 7 bases removed from V and 5 bases from J, the gap between germline ends came to 15 bases. This CDR3 has 14 amino acids. This chain's CDR3 is CASTEGSSRNTIYF. CDR3 sequence (DNA): TGTGCCAGTACCGAGGGCTCCTCCCGAAACACCATATATTTT.

This clone was counted a single time. V is TRBV21-1 and J is TRBJ1-2. TRBV21-1 corresponds to a pseudogene. The CDR3 totals 13 residues. CDR3 sequence reads: CASSKIGGDGYTF. CDR3 sequence (DNA): TGTGCCAGCAGCAAAATTGGGGGGGATGGCTACACCTTC.

The chain couples TRBV30 to TRBJ2-7, with D possibly TRBD2 on 6 matching bases. This CDR3 is 13 amino acids long. Germline loops: CDR1 GTSNPN, CDR2 SVGIG (reference sequence). V dropped 3 bases and J dropped 5 bases, with 14 bases sitting between them. The CDR3 protein is CAWRGELADEQYF. The CDR3 DNA sequence: TGTGCCTGGAGGGGGGAACTAGCCGACGAGCAGTACTTC.

The genes are TRBV6-5 and TRBJ1-1, with D possibly TRBD1 on 6 matching bases. Germline CDR1 is MNHEY and CDR2 is SVGAGI. The CDR3 totals 14 residues. V was trimmed by 6 bases and J by 5 bases, leaving 16 bases between them. CDR3 loop: CASSYRVSGTEAFF. CDR3 in DNA: TGTGCCAGCAGCTACAGGGTTTCGGGAACTGAAGCTTTCTTT.

This clone was picked up one time. The rearrangement uses TRBV10-1 and TRBJ2-3, with D possibly being TRBD1 (6 bases). The V and J ends lost 0 bases and 6 bases respectively, with 10 bases between them. The CDR3 sequence is 14 residues long. Germline assignment: CDR1 WNHNN and CDR2 SYGVQD (reference sequence). The CDR3 DNA reads TGCGCCAGCAGTGAGTCGAGTAGGGGGGATACGCAGTATTTT. Protein: CASSESSRGDTQYF.

The chain carries TRBV28 and TRBJ1-1; possibly TRBD1 for D (6 bases). This CDR3 is 14 amino acids long. Germline CDR1 and CDR2: MDHEN and SYDVKM. Trimming cost V 7 bases and J 5 bases, with 17 bases left between them. DNA for the CDR3: TGTGCCAGCATTCGACGGGGGGCTGGGACTGAAGCTTTCTTT. Its translation: CASIRRGAGTEAFF.

V usage is TRBV30 and J usage is TRBJ2-6; D is possibly TRBD2 (5 bases). Per the germline V gene, CDR1 is GTSNPN and CDR2 is SVGIG (reference sequence). The CDR3 runs to 16 residues. The germline V and J ends were trimmed by 0 bases and 0 bases, with 9 bases remaining between them. The CDR3 nucleotides are TGTGCCTGGAGTGTCGGGAAGGTCTCTGGGGCCAACGTCCTGACTTTC. Translating gives CAWSVGKVSGANVLTF.